This TCR beta chain was identified during a study of T cell responses to AZD1222 COVID-19 vaccine. With respect to this clone: The limits of the CDR3 on the DNA are not certain, so only TCRdb's listed CDR3 is given.

Sequencing was performed with immunoSEQ multiplex PCR; in TCRdb, only in-frame clones are kept and a portion is missing. The table records some 120,000 clones, roughly 87% of them present only once. The length of the CDR3 is 19 amino acids, counting both ends. The J gene is TRBJ1-3, the V gene TRBV21-1; the tabulated D call, TRBD1, remains unverified against the DNA. TRBV21-1 is labeled a pseudogene. The clonotype was recovered from an adult in good health. The input for sequencing was peripheral blood, taken on day 0 of AZD1222 vaccination. This chain's CDR3 is CASSDRDRGLWGGGNTIYF.